The clone carrying this T cell receptor (beta chain) was seen only once. Its antigen is undetermined. After isolation, RNA underwent reverse transcription to generate cDNA as the sequencing template. TCRdb keeps only in-frame clones here, not all; method: immunoSEQ multiplex PCR. The sample records around 150,000 clones, about two thirds being singletons. This record comes from a study of CD8+ T cells in alopecia areata. For the study at large: Tofacitinib continued for 6 to 18 months and was then withheld for 6 months. Broader study findings: On tofacitinib, scalp and blood still held many of the expanded lesional clones.

Treatment described: oral pan-JAK inhibitor, 5-10 mg twice daily. Peripheral blood and lesional scalp punch biopsies were taken from alopecia areata patients. V dropped 3 bases and J dropped 7; count of bases not matched to a gene: 9. CDR1 SGDLS and CDR2 YYNGEE come from the germline V gene. The CDR3 has 15 residues. V usage is TRBV9 and J usage is TRBJ1-3; 8 nucleotides line up with TRBD1. Sequenced here: CD4+ T cells sorted from blood, sampled at week 4, from a patient treated with tofacitinib. The receptor's source is a human donor with alopecia areata. CDR3 nucleotide sequence: TGTGCCAGCAGCGGGACAGGGACGTCCGGGAACACCATATATTTT. As protein: CASSGTGTSGNTIYF.